The sequence of this T cell receptor beta chain was determined in a study of neurological immune-mediated disorders (dated by TCRdb to between 2018 and 2021). With respect to the entire study: Among the 34 multiple sclerosis patients, around 31 had relapsing-remitting MS and 3 had secondary progressive MS. Peripheral blood TCR-beta repertoires from patients with HTLV-I-associated myelopathy (HAM/TSP), patients with multiple sclerosis, and healthy controls were compared in the study using UMI-based sequencing. The 85 to 110 TCR-beta libraries included longitudinal samples, technical triplicates and paired sorted CD4+ and CD8+ T-cell subsets alongside PBMC samples. The cohort comprised 68 subjects: roughly 15 HAM/TSP patients, roughly 34 multiple sclerosis patients and approximately 20 healthy controls. What the work shows at the level of the full study, not this receptor alone: No identical CDR3 amino acid sequences were found to be shared among expanded clones across subjects, suggesting that TCR-beta repertoires were private in all groups. TCR clonal expansion was highest in HAM/TSP patients and lowest in MS patients, with MS patients falling below even healthy controls. No clinical or MRI features were associated with the MS cluster, and the authors said that larger cohorts are needed. Phylogenetic analysis grouped repertoires from 18 of 34 MS patients into a cluster of related CDR3 sequences, suggesting a possible repertoire-level signature.

For unsorted PBMC libraries, 2 million PBMCs were used after storage in RNAlater at -80 degrees C until RNA extraction. The multiple sclerosis patients were enrolled in a US clinical protocol that evaluated disease progression with magnetic resonance imaging. PBMCs were separated from peripheral blood using Ficoll-Hypaque density gradient centrifugation and then cryopreserved in liquid nitrogen. Reading from cysteine to phenylalanine, the CDR3 counts 17 amino acids. The read is trimmed to its CDR3 DNA, 51 bases read in frame from base 1. From V the trimming removes 4 bases and from J it removes 0 bases, while the gene matches leave 9 bases of the junction unaccounted for. The germline V gene yields SGHRS for CDR1 and YFSETQ for CDR2. cDNA synthesis used template-switch 5'RACE with a primer carrying a 10-nucleotide random unique molecular identifier tagging each TCR transcript. Every sequencing run covered 15-18 subjects and yielded more than 180 million TCR-beta sequences. Total RNA was extracted with the RNeasy kit. TCR-beta VDJ regions were amplified with primers for the TCR constant region and the 5'RACE anchor, using the KAPA Real-time Library Amplification kit. A first PCR added sample indexes and Illumina adaptors, and a second PCR then raised library yield. After purification with Ampure beads, the TCR product of roughly 650 bp was size-selected on a 2% E-gel SizeSelection system. Before pooling, library quality was assessed on a Bioanalyzer, concentration was determined with Qubit, and library quantification was performed with the Kapa Library Quantification kit. Libraries were sequenced paired-end 2 x 150 bp on an Illumina HiSeq 2500. To increase sequence diversity, roughly 23-30% phiX was spiked into each library pool. The published analysis was carried out like this. Quality-filtered reads were processed with the UMI-based MiGEC pipeline, which removed over 75% of raw TCR sequences during error correction. VDJ genes were aligned to IMGT germline references, and clonotypes were defined by unique CDR3 amino acid sequence plus V-J genes. Clonal expansion, Shannon diversity, and CDR3 relatedness (CalcPairwiseDistances, ClusterSamples) were evaluated with VDJtools, and phylogenetic trees were built with CLCbio workbench. Using coefficient-of-variation modelling across technical triplicates, the study counted a clone as expanded if it had at least 8 unique UMIs. In TCRdb, the public reads were trimmed at Q25 with fastp and aligned with MiXCR, with productive beta chains retained. Duplicate CDR3 protein sequences are folded into a single record with the most common DNA and genes. The V and J calls were determined by TCRdb, not by the authors. This sample gives around 70,000 distinct CDR3 sequences in total; 2.5% to 3.5% of them show up just once. The ten largest clones take up more than 4% of the sample.

This clonotype was observed at least ten times. Its cognate antigen has yet to be identified. No much larger clone exists at a distance of one base, and base qualities are not known. The sequence was collected from a woman aged 50 to 60 with multiple sclerosis. The chain joins TRBV5-1 to TRBJ2-1; TRBD2 fits 8 bases in the junction. Sequencing was carried out using PBMCs. CDR3 reads: CASSLGRGPSSYNEQFF. The nucleotide sequence reads TGCGCCAGCAGCCTCGGGAGGGGACCGAGCTCCTACAATGAGCAGTTCTTC.